Each of the 26 T cell receptor beta chains below was sequenced from the same sample in a study of regulatory T cells in long-lasting Graves disease. Time point specified: newly diagnosed GD, antithyroid drugs for less than 3 months. PBMC-extracted RNA yielded the TCR library. Building of the TCR beta libraries involved iRepertoire HTBI primers and Arm-PCR of CDR3 regions. From the multiplex PCR reads, TCRdb called clonotypes with MiXCR, one entry per CDR3 protein. This sample has hundreds of thousands of distinct CDR3 sequences; roughly 17% occur once, and the top ten carry about 10%. The data also belong to a second study, concerning T cells in Graves' hyperthyroidism and ophthalmopathy.

This sample comprised peripheral blood mononuclear cells (PBMCs), obtained at new diagnosis, from a patient treated with antithyroid drugs. Receptor source: a woman aged 30 to 39 with Graves disease.

This clonotype turned up a few times. The rearrangement joins TRBV12-3 or TRBV12-4 to TRBJ2-7; 8 bases agree with TRBD2. The junction had 5 bases not matched to a gene; V was cut back by 4 bases and J by 0 bases. The CDR3 is 15 residues long. The CDR3, as DNA: TGTGCCAGCAGTTCCACTAGCGGAGGCTCCTACGAGCAGTACTTC. As protein: CASSSTSGGSYEQYF.

This sequence joins TRBV27 and TRBJ1-2, with D unclear. CDR1 is MNHEY, CDR2 SMNVEV, per germline (reference sequence). The length of the CDR3 is 11 residues. Trimming left V 8 bases short and J 7 bases short, with 11 bases between. CDR3 protein: CASGPSGGYTF. As DNA, the CDR3 is TGTGCCAGCGGCCCCTCGGGTGGCTACACCTTC.

This clonotype appeared many times. This sequence joins TRBV6-2 or TRBV6-3 and TRBJ1-1, with D possibly matching TRBD1 (5 bases). The CDR3 extends over 13 amino acids. Germline V CDR1 and CDR2: MNHEY, SVGEGT. Deletions cut 6 bases from V and 4 bases from J, with 12 bases between. In DNA form, the CDR3 reads TGTGCCAGCAGCCCCAGGGTTGGCACTGAAGCTTTCTTT. Residues: CASSPRVGTEAFF.

The J gene is TRBJ2-2, the V gene TRBV7-9, with TRBD2 matching over 8 bases. V lost 1 base to trimming and J lost 6 bases; unmatched junction nucleotides: 1. The CDR3 extends over 14 amino acids. Germline V gene lookup returns CDR1 SEHNR and CDR2 FQNEAQ (reference sequence). DNA for the CDR3: TGTGCCAGCAGCTTAGGACTAGCGCCCGGGGAGCTGTTTTTT. The encoded protein is CASSLGLAPGELFF.

This clonotype was detected ten times or more. The chain uses TRBV20-1 and TRBJ1-1; 7 bases match TRBD1. V dropped 3 bases and J dropped 5; count of bases not matched to a gene: 12. From germline, CDR1 is DFQATT and CDR2 SNEGSKA (reference sequence). The CDR3 length is 15 residues. The CDR3 DNA sequence: TGCAGTGCTAGTGACTCGAGGACAGGTCGAACTGAAGCTTTCTTT. Protein product: CSASDSRTGRTEAFF.

The genes are TRBV4-3 and TRBJ2-1; TRBD2 might be the D (6 bases). The V end was cut by 4 bases, the J end by 6 bases, with 16 bases between. The CDR3 extends over 15 amino acids. Germline V lookup: CDR1 LGHNA, CDR2 YSLEER. DNA for the CDR3: TGCGCCAGCAGCCGAGATAGGCTCGGGGGCAATGAGCAGTTCTTC. Protein: CASSRDRLGGNEQFF.

The chain employs TRBV4-1 and TRBJ2-7, with TRBD1 matching over 8 bases. The CDR3 spans 15 residues. The ends lost 4 bases at V and 0 bases at J; junction bases unmatched: 5. Germline CDR1 is MGHRA and CDR2 is YSYEKL. The CDR3 protein is CASSLAGQASYEQYF. In DNA, the CDR3 is TGCGCCAGCAGCCTCGCGGGACAGGCCTCCTACGAGCAGTACTTC.

This clonotype was observed at least ten times. The rearrangement joins TRBV28 to TRBJ1-5; D is possibly TRBD1 (6 bases). The V and J ends lost 6 bases and 2 bases respectively, with 11 bases between them. From germline, CDR1 is MDHEN and CDR2 SYDVKM. The CDR3 runs to 14 residues. The CDR3 DNA reads as TGTGCCAGCAGACAGGGTAGGGGCAATCAGCCCCAGCATTTT. Amino acid sequence: CASRQGRGNQPQHF.

This clonotype was counted at least ten times. The chain is built from TRBV6-1 and TRBJ2-1; D gene unclear. V shed 6 bases and J shed 3 bases, with 15 bases lying between them. This CDR3 spans 15 amino acids. Germline V gives CDR1 MNHNS, CDR2 SASEGT. CDR3 bases: TGTGCCAGCAGGCTTGGTCGCGGTAGCTACAATGAGCAGTTCTTC. The encoded protein is CASRLGRGSYNEQFF.

This clonotype occurred many times. The chain recombines TRBV7-2 with TRBJ2-7; 7 nucleotides match TRBD1. Germline CDR1 and CDR2: SGHTA and FQGNSA. CDR3 length equals 13 residues. Germline trimming cut 3 bases from V and 7 bases from J; bases unmatched to any gene: 6. The DNA for the CDR3 is TGTGCCAGCAGCTTTGGGACAGCGAGGGAGCAGTACTTC. Its protein product is CASSFGTAREQYF.

Many counts were recorded for this clonotype. The chain carries TRBV5-1 and TRBJ2-5, with D tentatively TRBD1 or TRBD2 (6 bases each). The CDR3 consists of 14 residues. CDR1 is SGHRS and CDR2 is YFSETQ in the germline V gene. Between the trimmed V and J ends, which lost 3 bases and 2 bases, there was a span of 11 bases. The CDR3 bases are TGCGCCAGCAGCTGGGGGGCAAATCAAGAGACCCAGTACTTC. Protein: CASSWGANQETQYF.

The table lists this clonotype with many counts. This sequence joins TRBV27 and TRBJ1-2; 8 positions match TRBD1. CDR3 length equals 12 residues. Germline assignment: CDR1 MNHEY and CDR2 SMNVEV (reference sequence). Germline trimming cut 5 bases from V and 6 bases from J; bases unmatched to any gene: 2. The CDR3 spells CASSPTGDGYTF. For the CDR3, the DNA is TGTGCCAGCAGTCCGACAGGGGATGGCTACACCTTC.

The chain has TRBV19 and TRBJ1-2; D gene ambiguous. This CDR3 is built from 13 residues. V lost 7 bases, J lost 1 base, and 10 bases lay in between. CDR1 is LNHDA, CDR2 SQIVND, per germline (reference sequence). The CDR3 is CASTPALNYGYTF. The CDR3 region has the DNA TGTGCCAGTACCCCGGCACTTAACTATGGCTACACCTTC.

This clonotype was picked up a small number of times. A read error may be the cause here, since a much bigger clone is one base away. The chain carries TRBV20-1 and TRBJ2-3; 7 nucleotides align to TRBD2. The CDR3 runs to 15 residues. Germline trimming cut 1 base from V and 2 bases from J; bases unmatched to any gene: 6. Looked up from germline, CDR1 is DFQATT and CDR2 is SNEGSKA (reference sequence). In DNA form, the CDR3 reads TGCAGTGCTAGAGGGAGCGGGGTTGCCACAGATACGCAGTATTTT. Encoded protein: CSARGSGVATDTQYF.

This clonotype occurred a few times. Here the CDR3 reads CASSTTGETQYF. The CDR3 DNA sequence: TGTGCCAGCAGCACAACAGGGGAGACCCAGTACTTC. V and J are TRBV13 and TRBJ2-5; D is perhaps TRBD1 (6 bases). V shed 5 bases and J shed 5 bases, with 9 bases lying between them. CDR1 is PRHDT, CDR2 FYEKMQ, per germline (reference sequence). This CDR3 has 12 amino acids.

At least ten counts were recorded for this clonotype. V and J are TRBV6-5 and TRBJ1-4, with D perhaps TRBD1 (5 bases). The germline V gene encodes CDR1 MNHEY and CDR2 SVGAGI. CDR3 length: 15 residues. V gave up 0 bases and J gave up 7 bases, with 12 bases separating them. CDR3 sequence: CASSYSGTLGEKLFF. For the CDR3, the DNA is TGTGCCAGCAGTTACTCAGGGACGTTGGGTGAAAAACTGTTTTTT.

This clonotype came up a few times. The chain couples TRBV27 to TRBJ2-3; D is unclear. CDR3 length: 12 amino acids. The V end was cut by 4 bases, the J end by 6 bases, with 8 bases between. Germline-derived CDR1 and CDR2 are MNHEY and SMNVEV (reference sequence). The CDR3 reads CASSSSSDTQYF. CDR3 coding DNA: TGTGCCAGCAGTTCCTCGTCGGATACGCAGTATTTT.

This clonotype has just a few counts. The CDR3 DNA reads as TGTGCCAGCAGCTGGGGGAGGGAGGGTGAAGAGACCCAGTACTTC. As protein: CASSWGREGEETQYF. The chain is built from TRBV7-2 and TRBJ2-5; 7 bases are a match to TRBD2. V lost 4 bases, J lost 3 bases, and 8 bases stayed unmatched. The CDR3 is made up of 15 amino acids. The germline CDR1 and CDR2 sequences are SGHTA and FQGNSA.

Many counts were recorded for this clonotype. The rearrangement uses TRBV12-3 or TRBV12-4 and TRBJ2-7; D is unclear. V was clipped by 2 bases and J by 4 bases, with 6 bases between them. The CDR3 contains 12 residues. CDR3 DNA sequence: TGTGCCAGCAGTTTATCGGAGTACGAGCAGTACTTC. This sequence encodes CASSLSEYEQYF.

This clonotype was seen a handful of times. The CDR3 loop is CASQLAGTGPDTQYF. Written as DNA, the CDR3 is TGTGCCAGTCAATTGGCCGGGACAGGGCCAGATACGCAGTATTTT. V usage is TRBV27 and J usage is TRBJ2-3, with TRBD1 matching 9 bases. V dropped 9 bases and J dropped 4; count of bases not matched to a gene: 11. The CDR3 totals 15 residues. CDR1 MNHEY and CDR2 SMNVEV come from the germline V gene (reference sequence).

V and J are TRBV4-1 and TRBJ2-3, with D maybe TRBD2 (6 bases). Germline-derived CDR1 and CDR2 are MGHRA and YSYEKL. The CDR3 is made up of 14 amino acids. Trimming pared 6 bases from V and 6 bases from J, leaving 16 bases between. The CDR3 sequence is CASRGGAPRDTQYF. CDR3 DNA: TGCGCCAGCAGGGGCGGGGCCCCCCGGGATACGCAGTATTTT.

In this sample, this clonotype turned up many times. The chain carries TRBV24-1 and TRBJ2-7; the match to TRBD2 covers 9 bases. The germline V gene encodes CDR1 KGHDR and CDR2 SFDVKD. V gave up 9 bases and J gave up 1 base; unmatched junction bases: 0. The CDR3 runs 12 residues. In DNA form, the CDR3 reads TGTGCCACCGCGGGAGGGTCCTACGAGCAGTACTTC. Encoded protein: CATAGGSYEQYF.

On this clonotype: One base separates it from a far larger clone, so it is likely a read error. This chain joins TRBV6-2 or TRBV6-3 and TRBJ1-1; D gene ambiguous. Between the trimmed V and J ends, which lost 2 bases and 0 bases, there was a span of 16 bases. Germline V gene data show CDR1 as MNHEY and CDR2 as SVGEGT. CDR3 length: 17 residues. CDR3 sequence: CASSYLRWRVMNTEAFF. The CDR3 region has the DNA TGTGCCAGCAGTTACCTTCGGTGGCGAGTGATGAACACTGAAGCTTTCTTT.

This clonotype occurred many times. This chain connects TRBV19 to TRBJ2-7, with D uncertain. The CDR3 sequence is 13 residues long. Trimming stripped 8 bases from V and 0 bases from J, with 11 bases between. Germline CDR1 and CDR2: LNHDA and SQIVND (reference sequence). The CDR3 reads CASGGENSYEQYF. CDR3 bases: TGTGCCAGTGGTGGGGAAAACTCCTACGAGCAGTACTTC.

Ten or more counts support this clonotype. The chain's CDR3 is CASSQGDLGSYEQYF. The DNA of the CDR3 is TGTGCCAGCAGTCAAGGGGATCTCGGGTCCTACGAGCAGTACTTC. The chain employs TRBV6-1 and TRBJ2-7; TRBD1 might be the D (5 bases). V lost 5 bases and J lost 1, with 15 bases in between. CDR1 and CDR2 from the germline V gene are MNHNS and SASEGT. CDR3 size: 15 residues.

In this sample, this clonotype turned up many times. This rearrangement joins TRBV28 to TRBJ2-5; 10 nucleotides agree with TRBD2. The V gene's germline CDR1 is MDHEN and CDR2 SYDVKM. J gave up 4 bases and V 1 base, and 6 bases lay outside the gene matches. The CDR3 extends over 16 amino acids. As DNA, the CDR3 is TGTGCCAGCAGTTTATTGGCTAGCGGGAGAGGAGAGACCCAGTACTTC. It yields the protein CASSLLASGRGETQYF.